Following are 22 T cell receptor beta chains from one sample sequenced in a study of control samples from healthy donors and cancer patients. Sequenced by immunoSEQ multiplex PCR; TCRdb stores in-frame clones only, minus some. The top ten hold 3.5% to 4% of the sample, which has just under 75,000 clones, approximately 84% seen once. The source material was blood. The receptors were sampled from a woman aged 45-59 years in good health.

The J gene is TRBJ2-5, the V gene TRBV5-1, with 7 bases lining up with TRBD1. The CDR3 loop spans 14 amino acids. Germline V lookup: CDR1 SGHRS, CDR2 YFSETQ. With V trimmed by 2 bases and J by 3 bases, 4 bases remained unmatched. CDR3 coding DNA: TGCGCCAGCAGCTTCGGGACAGCGAAAGAGACCCAGTACTTC. This translates into CASSFGTAKETQYF.

V is TRBV6-6 and J is TRBJ2-3; TRBD2 matches 16 bases. The J segment lost 5 bases and the V segment lost 5 bases, leaving 7 bases of the junction unmatched. Per the germline V gene, CDR1 is MNHNY and CDR2 is SVGAGI (reference sequence). This CDR3 region has 17 residues. CDR3 protein: CASSLGGLAGGGDTQYF. The CDR3 DNA follows: TGTGCCAGCAGTCTAGGGGGACTAGCGGGAGGGGGAGATACGCAGTATTTT.

This clone was picked up one time. V and J are TRBV7-2 and TRBJ1-2, with D possibly matching TRBD1 (5 bases). Trimming cost V 1 base and J 6 bases, with 15 bases left between them. The CDR3 runs 15 residues. Germline V lookup: CDR1 SGHTA, CDR2 FQGNSA. The CDR3 nucleotides read TGTGCCAGCAGCTTAGTGGGGAGGGGATCGAATGGCTACACCTTC. Protein sequence: CASSLVGRGSNGYTF.

The chain combines TRBV7-3 with TRBJ1-2; 10 bases agree with TRBD1. Germline assignment: CDR1 SGHTA and CDR2 FQGTGA. V shed 5 bases, J shed 6 bases, and the junction held 6 bases outside the gene matches. The CDR3 consists of 14 residues. In nucleotides, the CDR3 is TGTGCCAGCAGCCCTGGACAGGGGGTGGATGGCTACACCTTC. Its protein is CASSPGQGVDGYTF.

The chain employs TRBV2 and TRBJ2-1; maybe TRBD1 (6 bases). Trimming stripped 8 bases from V and 2 bases from J, with 10 bases between. The CDR3 runs to 13 residues. Germline V gene sequence: CDR1 SNHLY, CDR2 FYNNEI. This chain's CDR3 is CASGQSTYNEQFF. CDR3 nucleotides: TGTGCCAGCGGACAGTCTACCTACAATGAGCAGTTCTTC.

V and J are TRBV18 and TRBJ2-5; no clear D gene. The V gene lost 2 bases and the J gene lost 1 base, with 5 bases spanning the gap. Germline V gene data show CDR1 as KGHSH and CDR2 as LQKENI. This CDR3 spans 13 amino acids. The CDR3 DNA sequence: TGTGCCAGCTCACCAGGGATCCAAGAGACCCAGTACTTC. Amino acid sequence: CASSPGIQETQYF.

The rearrangement links TRBV19 to TRBJ2-2; D gene unclear. Trimming cost V 6 bases and J 4 bases, with 6 bases left between them. Germline assignment: CDR1 LNHDA and CDR2 SQIVND (reference sequence). This CDR3 spans 12 amino acids. The CDR3 DNA reads as TGTGCCAGTAGCCTCATCACCGGGGAGCTGTTTTTT. Protein sequence: CASSLITGELFF.

The J gene is TRBJ1-3, the V gene TRBV5-4; unclear D gene. Trimming pared 4 bases from V and 0 bases from J, leaving 8 bases between. This CDR3 is 14 amino acids long. The germline V gene has CDR1 SGHNT and CDR2 YYREEE (reference sequence). The DNA of the CDR3 is TGTGCCAGCAGCCCCGGAACCTCTGGAAACACCATATATTTT. As protein: CASSPGTSGNTIYF.

This chain links TRBV3-1 (or the pseudogene TRBV3-2) with TRBJ2-3; 13 bases align to TRBD2. This CDR3 contains 17 residues. V trimming: 5 bases; J trimming: 0 bases; junction bases outside the gene matches: 5. Germline assignment: CDR1 LGHDT and CDR2 YNNKEL (reference sequence). The CDR3 spells CASSWTSGGTSTDTQYF. The CDR3 DNA is TGTGCCAGCAGCTGGACTAGCGGGGGTACTAGCACAGATACGCAGTATTTT.

This rearrangement joins TRBV10-3 to TRBJ2-3; 7 bases are shared with TRBD2. This CDR3 has 17 amino acids. Germline V lookup: CDR1 ENHRY, CDR2 SYGVKD. V was pared by 5 bases and J by 4 bases, with 15 bases of the junction left unmatched. In nucleotides, the CDR3 is TGTGCCATCAGTAGGGGACGGTTAAGCGGGATCCCAGATACGCAGTATTTT. As protein: CAISRGRLSGIPDTQYF.

This clone was seen a handful of times. This chain connects TRBV9 to TRBJ1-1; D call uncertain. Per germline, CDR1 SGDLS and CDR2 YYNGEE. This CDR3 spans 15 amino acids. V dropped 3 bases and J dropped 4 bases, with 16 bases sitting between them. The CDR3 nucleotides read TGTGCCAGCAGCGAATCACAGTCCTTGAGCACTGAAGCTTTCTTT. Amino acid sequence: CASSESQSLSTEAFF.

J is TRBJ2-7 and V is TRBV3-1 (or the pseudogene TRBV3-2); 8 bases align to TRBD2. Germline V gene data show CDR1 as LGHDT and CDR2 as YNNKEL (reference sequence). J lost 4 bases, V lost 1 base, and 9 bases had no gene match. This CDR3 region has 16 residues. CDR3 bases: TGTGCCAGCAGCCAAGCTATTGGTAGCGGGACTTACGAGCAGTACTTC. Protein product: CASSQAIGSGTYEQYF.

The genes are TRBV7-8 and TRBJ2-5; D is unclear. Germline CDR1 SGHVS, CDR2 FQNEAQ. The CDR3 spans 15 residues. V lost 1 base, J lost 2 bases, and 11 bases lay in between. The CDR3 loop is CASSLDGQAQETQYF. The CDR3 DNA follows: TGTGCCAGCAGCTTAGACGGGCAGGCTCAAGAGACCCAGTACTTC.

The chain is built from TRBV7-6 and TRBJ2-1; possibly TRBD1 for D (5 bases). V was cut by 4 bases and J by 10 bases, with 14 bases left in between. Per the germline V gene, CDR1 is SGHVS and CDR2 is FNYEAQ. The length of the CDR3 is 13 residues. The CDR3: CASSSRQRVEQFF. CDR3 nucleotide sequence: TGTGCCAGCAGCTCCCGACAGAGAGTGGAGCAGTTCTTC.

The rearrangement uses TRBV25-1 and TRBJ2-2, with D possibly being TRBD1 (6 bases). The length of the CDR3 is 14 residues. V gave up 8 bases and J gave up 5 bases, with 15 bases separating them. The germline CDR1 and CDR2 sequences are MGHDK and SYGVNS. DNA for the CDR3: TGTGCCAGCGGGGACACTCGTCGGACCGGGGAGCTGTTTTTT. It codes for CASGDTRRTGELFF.

The J gene is TRBJ1-4, the V gene TRBV28; no clear D gene. The CDR3 runs to 12 residues. Looked up from germline, CDR1 is MDHEN and CDR2 is SYDVKM. Trimming took off 3 bases at V and 7 bases at J, with 6 bases between the two ends. The CDR3 DNA sequence: TGTGCCAGCAGTTTGGAAGGTGAAAAACTGTTTTTT. It translates to CASSLEGEKLFF.

This chain uses TRBV20-1 with TRBJ2-3; no firm D call. The V end lost 2 bases, the J end lost 2 bases, and 2 bases lay between the germline ends. The CDR3 contains 11 residues. Germline V lookup: CDR1 DFQATT, CDR2 SNEGSKA (reference sequence). The CDR3 nucleotides are TGCAGTGCTAGACCCACAGATACGCAGTATTTT. Protein product: CSARPTDTQYF.

This sequence joins TRBV6-5 and TRBJ1-4; 7 positions agree with TRBD1. In germline, CDR1 is MNHEY, CDR2 SVGAGI. Unmatched junction bases numbered 3, after V lost 7 bases and J lost 7 bases. The length of the CDR3 is 12 residues. The CDR3 region has the DNA TGTGCCAGCACACAGGGGAGTGAAAAACTGTTTTTT. Its translation: CASTQGSEKLFF.

The chain has TRBV30 and TRBJ2-1, with D unresolved. Trimming took 3 bases from V and 7 from J, leaving 13 bases between them. Germline CDR1 GTSNPN, CDR2 SVGIG (reference sequence). The CDR3 extends over 13 amino acids. The CDR3 DNA reads as TGTGCCTGGAGGTACCCAAAGTGGAATGAGCAGTTCTTC. It specifies CAWRYPKWNEQFF.

V is TRBV7-9 and J is TRBJ2-7; possibly TRBD2 for D (5 bases). V lost 5 bases to trimming and J lost 3 bases, with 20 bases between them. This CDR3 contains 16 residues. Germline V CDR1 and CDR2: SEHNR, FQNEAQ (reference sequence). CDR3 in DNA: TGTGCCAGCAGCACTCTACTCGTGGAGGAAAACTACGAGCAGTACTTC. This translates into CASSTLLVEENYEQYF. Drawing the rest from reference TRBV7-9 and TRBJ2-7, the complete variable domain is DTGVSQNPRHKITKRGQNVTFRCDPISEHNRLYWYRQTLGQGPEFLTYFQNEAQLEKSRLLSDRFSAERPKGSFSTLEIQRTEQGDSAMYLCASSTLLVEENYEQYFGPGTRLTVT.

V and J are TRBV5-6 and TRBJ2-6; 10 bases are a match to TRBD1. The CDR3 loop spans 17 amino acids. Per germline, CDR1 SGHDT and CDR2 YYEEEE. The ends lost 1 base at V and 4 bases at J; junction bases unmatched: 5. CDR3 region: CASSLRTGGTGANVLTF. Here the CDR3 DNA reads TGTGCCAGCAGCTTGAGGACAGGGGGTACGGGGGCCAACGTCCTGACTTTC.

This chain links TRBV9 with TRBJ2-7; D is possibly TRBD1 or TRBD2 (6 bases each). The CDR3 sequence is 15 residues long. The V and J ends lost 4 bases and 3 bases respectively, with 17 bases between them. CDR1 SGDLS and CDR2 YYNGEE come from the germline V gene. The CDR3 DNA follows: TGTGCCAGCAGCTTCCACCCCGGGGGCGACTACGAGCAGTACTTC. This translates into CASSFHPGGDYEQYF.